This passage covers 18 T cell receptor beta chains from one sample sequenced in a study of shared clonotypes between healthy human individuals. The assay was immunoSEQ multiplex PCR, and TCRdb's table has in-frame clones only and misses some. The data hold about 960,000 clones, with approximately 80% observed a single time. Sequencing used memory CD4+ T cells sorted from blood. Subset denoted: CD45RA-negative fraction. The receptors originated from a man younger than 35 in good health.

This chain's CDR3 is CASQPLAGSYNEQFF. The CDR3 nucleotides are TGTGCCAGCCAACCACTAGCGGGGTCCTACAATGAGCAGTTCTTC. The chain links TRBV28 to TRBJ2-1, with 10 positions matching TRBD2. CDR3 length equals 15 residues. In germline, CDR1 is MDHEN, CDR2 SYDVKM. The junction had 5 bases not matched to a gene; V was cut back by 8 bases and J by 1 base.

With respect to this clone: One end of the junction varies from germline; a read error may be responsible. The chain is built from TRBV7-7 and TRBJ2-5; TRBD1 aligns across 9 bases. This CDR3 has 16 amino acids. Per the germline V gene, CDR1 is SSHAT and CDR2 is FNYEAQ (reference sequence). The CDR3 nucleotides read TGTGCTAGCAGCTTAGCCGGACAGGGGTTCGGAGAGACCCAGTACTTC. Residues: CASSLAGQGFGETQYF.

The CDR3 DNA is TGCGCCAGCAGCCAAGAAATGAGCGGGAGCAAAAACATTCAGTACTTC. Amino acid sequence: CASSQEMSGSKNIQYF. The chain is built from TRBV4-3 and TRBJ2-4; 8 bases map to TRBD2. V lost 0 bases, J lost 3 bases, and 4 bases stayed unmatched. The CDR3 has 16 residues. Germline CDR1 LGHNA, CDR2 YSLEER.

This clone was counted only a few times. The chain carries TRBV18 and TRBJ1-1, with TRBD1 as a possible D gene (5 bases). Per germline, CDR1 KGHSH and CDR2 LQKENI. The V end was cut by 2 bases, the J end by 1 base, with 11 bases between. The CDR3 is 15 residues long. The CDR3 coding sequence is TGTGCCAGCTCACCAACCGACAGCCAGAACACTGAAGCTTTCTTT. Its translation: CASSPTDSQNTEAFF.

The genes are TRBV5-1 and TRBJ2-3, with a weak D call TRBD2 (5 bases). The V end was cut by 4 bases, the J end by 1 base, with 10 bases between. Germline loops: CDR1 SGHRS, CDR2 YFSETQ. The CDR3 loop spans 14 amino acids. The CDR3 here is CASSEGKGTDTQYF. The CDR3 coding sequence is TGCGCCAGCAGCGAGGGCAAGGGCACAGATACGCAGTATTTT.

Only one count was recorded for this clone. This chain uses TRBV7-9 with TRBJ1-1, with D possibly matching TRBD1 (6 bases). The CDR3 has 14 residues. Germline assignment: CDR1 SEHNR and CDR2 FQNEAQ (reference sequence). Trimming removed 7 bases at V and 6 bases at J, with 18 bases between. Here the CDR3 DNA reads TGTGCCAGCACCGTCGGAGGGGGTAATCCTGAAGCTTTCTTT. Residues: CASTVGGGNPEAFF. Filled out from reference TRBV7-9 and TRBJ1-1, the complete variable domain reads DTGVSQNPRHKITKRGQNVTFRCDPISEHNRLYWYRQTLGQGPEFLTYFQNEAQLEKSRLLSDRFSAERPKGSFSTLEIQRTEQGDSAMYLCASTVGGGNPEAFFGQGTRLTVV.

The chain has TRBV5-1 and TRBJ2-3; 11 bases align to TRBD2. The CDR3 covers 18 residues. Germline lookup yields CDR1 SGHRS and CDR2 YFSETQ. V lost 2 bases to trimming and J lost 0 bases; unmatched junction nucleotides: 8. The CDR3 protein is CASSLTSGGLPSTDTQYF. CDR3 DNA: TGCGCCAGCAGCTTAACTAGCGGGGGCCTCCCCAGCACAGATACGCAGTATTTT.

The CDR3, as DNA: TGTGCCAGCAGTTTGGACAGCGCCGGAAACACCATATATTTT. Protein: CASSLDSAGNTIYF. The chain links TRBV28 to TRBJ1-3; TRBD1 is a possible D gene (6 bases). Germline CDR1 MDHEN, CDR2 SYDVKM. V lost 3 bases to trimming and J lost 4 bases, with 10 bases between them. The CDR3 has 14 residues. Combining the CDR3 with reference TRBV28 and TRBJ1-3 gives the whole variable domain DVKVTQSSRYLVKRTGEKVFLECVQDMDHENMFWYRQDPGLGLRLIYFSYDVKMKEKGDIPEGYSVSREKKERFSLILESASTNQTSMYLCASSLDSAGNTIYFGEGSWLTVV.

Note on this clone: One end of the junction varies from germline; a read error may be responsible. The CDR3 spells CASSEERGSTDTQYF. The CDR3 nucleotides are TGCGCCAGTAGTGAGGAGCGGGGATCCACAGATACGCAGTATTTT. The chain joins TRBV10-1 to TRBJ2-3; TRBD2 matches 7 bases. CDR1 is WNHNN and CDR2 is SYGVQD in the germline V gene (reference sequence). The CDR3 extends over 15 amino acids.

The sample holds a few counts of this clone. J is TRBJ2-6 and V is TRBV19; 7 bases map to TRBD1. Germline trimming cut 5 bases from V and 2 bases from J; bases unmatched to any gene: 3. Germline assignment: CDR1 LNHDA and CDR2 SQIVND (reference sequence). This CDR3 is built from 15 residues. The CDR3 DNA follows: TGTGCCAGTAGTTATGACAGGGCTGGGGCCAACGTCCTGACTTTC. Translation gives CASSYDRAGANVLTF.

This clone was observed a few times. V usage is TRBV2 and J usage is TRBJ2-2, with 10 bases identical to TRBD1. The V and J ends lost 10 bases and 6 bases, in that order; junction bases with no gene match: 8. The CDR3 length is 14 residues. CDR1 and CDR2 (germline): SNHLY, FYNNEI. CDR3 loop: CAIPGTGVAGELFF. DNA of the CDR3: TGTGCCATCCCCGGGACAGGGGTCGCCGGGGAGCTGTTTTTT.

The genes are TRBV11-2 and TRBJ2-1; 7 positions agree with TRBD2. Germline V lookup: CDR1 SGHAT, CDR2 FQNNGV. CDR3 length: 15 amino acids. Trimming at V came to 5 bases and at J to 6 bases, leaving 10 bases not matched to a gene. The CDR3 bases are TGTGCCAGCAGCAGGCGGACGGGAGGCGGCAATGAGCAGTTCTTC. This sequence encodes CASSRRTGGGNEQFF.

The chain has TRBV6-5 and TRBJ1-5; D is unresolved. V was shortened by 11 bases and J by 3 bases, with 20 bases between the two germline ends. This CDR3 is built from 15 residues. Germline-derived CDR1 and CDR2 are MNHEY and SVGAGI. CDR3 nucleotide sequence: TGTGCCGCCACTTTCGGCAGCCTGACCAATCAGCCCCAGCATTTT. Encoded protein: CAATFGSLTNQPQHF.

CDR3 nucleotides: TGTGCCAGTAGTTACGTGACAGGGGATGGCTACACCTTC. Translated, it gives CASSYVTGDGYTF. The chain has TRBV19 and TRBJ1-2; 8 nucleotides match TRBD1. Germline V lookup: CDR1 LNHDA, CDR2 SQIVND (reference sequence). V shed 5 bases and J 6 bases; nucleotides not matched to a gene: 5. The CDR3 is made up of 13 amino acids.

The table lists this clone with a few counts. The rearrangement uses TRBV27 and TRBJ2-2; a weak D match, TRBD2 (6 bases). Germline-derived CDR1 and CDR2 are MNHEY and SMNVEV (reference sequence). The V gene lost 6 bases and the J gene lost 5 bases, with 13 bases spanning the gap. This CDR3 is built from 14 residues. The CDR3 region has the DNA TGTGCCAGCAGCTCCATCGGAGGGACCGGGGAGCTGTTTTTT. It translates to CASSSIGGTGELFF.

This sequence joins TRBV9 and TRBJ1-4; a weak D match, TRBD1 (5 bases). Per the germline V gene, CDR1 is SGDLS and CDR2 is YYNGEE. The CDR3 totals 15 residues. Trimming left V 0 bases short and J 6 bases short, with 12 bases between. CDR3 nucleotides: TGTGCCAGCAGCGTAGGTCCCCGGGGGGATGAAAAACTGTTTTTT. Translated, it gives CASSVGPRGDEKLFF.

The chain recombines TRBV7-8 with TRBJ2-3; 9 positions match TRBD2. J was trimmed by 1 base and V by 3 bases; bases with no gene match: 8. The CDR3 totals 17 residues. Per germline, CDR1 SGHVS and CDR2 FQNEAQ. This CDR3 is CASSFMSGGFRTDTQYF. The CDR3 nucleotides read TGTGCCAGCAGCTTTATGAGCGGGGGGTTTCGCACAGATACGCAGTATTTT.

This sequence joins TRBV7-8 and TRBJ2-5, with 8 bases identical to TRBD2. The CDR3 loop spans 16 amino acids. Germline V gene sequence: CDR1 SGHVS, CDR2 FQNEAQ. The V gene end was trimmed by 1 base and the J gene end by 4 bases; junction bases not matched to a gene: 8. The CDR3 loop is CASSLESGLAPETQYF. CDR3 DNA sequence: TGTGCCAGCAGCTTAGAATCCGGACTAGCTCCAGAGACCCAGTACTTC.